This TCR beta chain was captured by sequencing in a study of T cell responses to AZD1222 COVID-19 vaccine. About this clone itself: Its antigen is still unknown.

V was pared by 3 bases and J by 2 bases, with 18 bases between. The CDR3 is 18 residues long. Per the germline V gene, CDR1 is SGHRS and CDR2 is YFSETQ. Whole-study findings and limits: Compared with day 0, the breadth and depth of the Spike-specific TCR repertoire rose significantly after two doses of AZD1222.

Some clones are missing from TCRdb's copy, which holds only in-frame ones; the method was immunoSEQ multiplex PCR. The sample holds some 150,000 clones, around 90% seen once. The input for sequencing was peripheral blood, taken on day 0 of AZD1222 vaccination. This rearrangement joins TRBV5-1 to TRBJ1-6, with D possibly being TRBD1 (5 bases). The clonotype was recovered from an adult in good health. The CDR3 here is CASSSPSGPRTYNSPLHF. CDR3 in DNA: TGCGCCAGCAGCTCGCCCTCGGGACCGAGGACCTATAATTCACCCCTCCACTTT.